This T cell receptor (beta chain) stems from a study of T cell responses to AZD1222 COVID-19 vaccine. Findings and limits, study-wide: No day 14 peak samples; only post-peak repertoires were characterized. Baseline seropositivity occurred in only six or seven AZD1222 recipients. Compared with day 0, the breadth and depth of the Spike-specific TCR repertoire rose significantly after two doses of AZD1222. Regions 160-218 and 743-854 dominated among vaccine-associated CD4 TCRs spanning spike.

Only in-frame clones appear in the TCRdb table, and some are missing; sequencing was by immunoSEQ multiplex PCR. The table lists fewer than 180,000 clones, 92% of them singletons. The CDR3 has 13 amino acids. V gave up 3 bases and J gave up 2 bases, with 6 bases separating them. The germline V gene has CDR1 MNHEY and CDR2 SMNVEV (reference sequence). On this clone itself: The antigen remains unidentified.

Sequenced here: peripheral blood, sampled 28 days after the second AZD1222 dose. The receptor's source is an adult who received the AZD1222 COVID-19 vaccine. V usage is TRBV27 and J usage is TRBJ2-3; no definite D call. The DNA of the CDR3 is TGTGCCAGCAGTTTTCTGCCCACAGATACGCAGTATTTT. The encoded protein is CASSFLPTDTQYF.